The entry that follows covers one TCR beta chain sequence. Its antigen is unidentified. A read error may account for a junction end that differs from germline. These data come from a study of cytomegalovirus exposure and HLA in healthy donors. Overall study results and limits: Researchers had no immune exposure information except CMV serostatus available.

The PCR ran on 60 Vbeta and 13 Jbeta primers. Assay: immunoSEQ multiplex PCR; the TCRdb copy retains only in-frame clones and omits some. The data show about 140,000 clones, with 70% to 80% seen just once and about 4.7% held by the top ten. Looked up from germline, CDR1 is MNHEY and CDR2 is SMNVEV (reference sequence). The CDR3 has 13 amino acids. Sequenced material: PBMCs. This receptor was obtained from a male donor in good health and CMV-seronegative. V gene TRBV27 combines with J gene TRBJ1-2; D not certain. CDR3 sequence: CAGSPLNSYGYTF. In DNA form, the CDR3 reads TGTGCCGGCAGTCCCCTGAACAGTTATGGCTACACCTTC.